The clone carrying this TCR beta chain was detected only a few times. Its target is unknown. Investigators reverse transcribed all isolated RNA, so they sequenced expressed TCRB transcripts. Here immunoSEQ multiplex PCR was the method, and the copy in TCRdb shows in-frame clones only, minus some. The sample has about 340,000 clones, approximately 12% seen once. Germline V gene lookup returns CDR1 LGHNA and CDR2 YNFKEQ. Losses at the gene ends were 3 bases for V and 4 bases for J; bases not matched to a gene: 4. The CDR3 totals 15 residues. This entry is derived from a study of beta chain features in type 1 diabetes. Study results and caveats: Type 1 diabetes patients showed fewer insertions and more deletions at VDJ junctions. Shortening that was moderate but significant affected the TCRB CDR3s of Type 1 diabetes patients in all four CD4+ subsets. High TCR expression in some cells could lead to their over-representation in cDNA sequencing.

CD4+ naive, central memory, regulatory and stem cell-like memory cells were sorted via CD45RO/CCR7/CD25/CD127/CD95/CD27. This sequence was found in a woman between 18 and 29 years old with type 1 diabetes. The V and J genes are TRBV4-2 and TRBJ2-3, with 10 bases that match TRBD2. The sample comprised naive CD4+ T cells from blood. The CDR3 DNA is TGTGCCAGCAGCCATCCAAGCGGGAGGGCAGATACGCAGTATTTT. This translates into CASSHPSGRADTQYF.